Sequencing of this T cell receptor beta chain was carried out in a study of beta chain features in type 1 diabetes. The V gene lost 4 bases and the J gene lost 8 bases, with 27 bases spanning the gap. The CDR3 contains 18 residues. CDR1 is LNHNV, CDR2 YYDKDF, per germline (reference sequence). The authors took one heparinised blood draw, averaging about 116 mL, from each donor. Purities in excess of 95% were seen in all sorted populations. What was sequenced were expressed TCRB transcripts, since all of the isolated RNA had been reverse transcribed. Naive, central memory and regulatory T cell samples came to a mean of approximately 4 million reads. Clones were sequenced by immunoSEQ multiplex PCR, and TCRdb holds only the in-frame ones, with some missing. The table has about 240,000 clones, around a quarter seen once; the top ten hold under 4.5%.

Sample: central memory CD4+ T cells from blood. The sequence was collected from a man in his thirties or forties in good health. The J gene is TRBJ2-1, the V gene TRBV15, with D unclear. CDR3 DNA sequence: TGTGCCACCAGCACGCGGAAATTCACGGAGAGTTCCCTTGATGAGCAGTTCTTC. Translation gives CATSTRKFTESSLDEQFF.